The 22 T cell receptor beta chains listed next were all sequenced from one sample in a study of T-cell memory formation after mild COVID-19. TCRdb itself ran the 5' RACE reads through MiXCR, one entry per CDR3 protein. The data show a few hundred thousand distinct CDR3 sequences, roughly 21% seen once. The material sequenced was PBMCs or a T cell subset sorted from them (not recorded which). All receptors derive from an adult woman who had mild COVID-19 (a few samples of this study predate the infection). Cell type and time point are not known.

This clonotype has a handful of counts. The V gene is TRBV2, the J gene TRBJ2-1; D not resolved. The germline gives CDR1 SNHLY, CDR2 FYNNEI. Trimming shortened V by 7 bases and J by 6 bases, and 16 bases separated the two germline ends. The CDR3 has 14 amino acids. The CDR3 DNA sequence: TGTGCCAGCAACGAGAGAGGACCCCCCAATGAGCAGTTCTTC. Amino acid sequence: CASNERGPPNEQFF.

This rearrangement joins TRBV7-9 to TRBJ2-1, with unresolved D. Germline assignment: CDR1 SEHNR and CDR2 FQNEAQ (reference sequence). The germline V and J ends were trimmed by 5 bases and 7 bases, with 9 bases remaining between them. This CDR3 region has 12 residues. The DNA of the CDR3 is TGTGCCAGCAGCACCGAGTGGAATGAGCAGTTCTTC. This gives the protein CASSTEWNEQFF.

The table lists this clonotype with many counts. The CDR3 loop reads CASSSPASGGASARRTQYF. The CDR3 region has the DNA TGTGCCAGCAGCTCTCCGGCTAGCGGGGGGGCCAGCGCTCGTCGTACGCAGTATTTT. The V and J genes are TRBV7-2 and TRBJ2-3, with 12 bases lining up with TRBD2. Germline CDR1 and CDR2: SGHTA and FQGNSA. The CDR3 length is 19 residues. With V trimmed by 4 bases and J by 8 bases, 19 bases remained unmatched.

In DNA, the CDR3 is TGTGCCAGCAGTGAAGATCGGGGAAGAAATTCACCCCTCCACTTT. Protein sequence: CASSEDRGRNSPLHF. The chain is built from TRBV2 and TRBJ1-6, with no clear D. Germline-derived CDR1 and CDR2 are SNHLY and FYNNEI. This CDR3 has 15 amino acids. The V and J ends lost 1 base and 7 bases respectively, with 11 bases between them. The complete variable domain, with remaining parts taken from reference TRBV2 and TRBJ1-6, reads EPEVTQTPSHQVTQMGQEVILRCVPISNHLYFYWYRQILGQKVEFLVSFYNNEISEKSEIFDDQFSVERPDGSNFTLKIRSTKLEDSAMYFCASSEDRGRNSPLHFGNGTRLTVT.

This clonotype was seen more than once but under ten times. This chain joins TRBV29-1 and TRBJ1-5; no definite D call. The CDR3 runs 14 residues. Germline CDR1 is SQVTM and CDR2 is ANQGSEA. V shed 4 bases and J shed 0 bases, with 10 bases lying between them. CDR3 amino acids: CSVAQANSNQPQHF. The CDR3 DNA reads TGCAGCGTTGCCCAGGCTAATAGCAATCAGCCCCAGCATTTT.

The sample holds a few counts of this clonotype. The CDR3 DNA reads as TGCGCCAGCAGCTTGGTAGGACAGGGTGGCGAGCAGTACTTC. Translation: CASSLVGQGGEQYF. The chain combines TRBV5-1 with TRBJ2-7, with TRBD1 identical over 8 bases. Germline CDR1 SGHRS, CDR2 YFSETQ. The J segment lost 6 bases and the V segment lost 0 bases, leaving 5 bases of the junction unmatched. CDR3 length: 14 amino acids.

This sequence joins TRBV28 and TRBJ2-3; the D gene is possibly TRBD2 (6 bases). From germline, CDR1 is MDHEN and CDR2 SYDVKM. The CDR3 runs to 16 residues. V was clipped by 5 bases and J by 1 base, with 16 bases between them. The CDR3 DNA reads as TGTGCCAGCAGTATGCCTCGGGTAGCGGGCACAGATACGCAGTATTTT. As protein: CASSMPRVAGTDTQYF. The whole variable domain, filled in from reference TRBV28 and TRBJ2-3, reads DVKVTQSSRYLVKRTGEKVFLECVQDMDHENMFWYRQDPGLGLRLIYFSYDVKMKEKGDIPEGYSVSREKKERFSLILESASTNQTSMYLCASSMPRVAGTDTQYFGPGTRLTVL.

The V call is TRBV29-1, the J call TRBJ2-1; 8 bases agree with TRBD1. The CDR3 runs 16 residues. CDR1 and CDR2 from the germline V gene are SQVTM and ANQGSEA. V trimming: 1 base; J trimming: 4 bases; junction bases outside the gene matches: 9. CDR3 sequence reads: CSVEAPTGVAYNEQFF. The CDR3 region has the DNA TGCAGCGTTGAAGCTCCGACAGGGGTGGCATACAATGAGCAGTTCTTC.

This clonotype was found a few times. This chain uses TRBV18 with TRBJ2-3; a possible D gene is TRBD1 (5 bases). V was trimmed by 3 bases and J by 6 bases, leaving 13 bases between them. This CDR3 is 14 amino acids long. CDR1 and CDR2 (germline): KGHSH, LQKENI. CDR3 loop: CASSPQGILDTQYF. In nucleotides, the CDR3 is TGTGCCAGCTCACCGCAGGGTATACTGGATACGCAGTATTTT.

The sample holds a few counts of this clonotype. The rearrangement links TRBV12-3 or TRBV12-4 to TRBJ1-1; TRBD1 matches 9 bases. The CDR3 extends over 17 amino acids. The V gene end was trimmed by 5 bases and the J gene end by 0 bases; junction bases not matched to a gene: 10. This chain's CDR3 is CASSQLPGQGMNTEAFF. Here the CDR3 DNA reads TGTGCCAGCAGTCAACTTCCCGGACAGGGGATGAACACTGAAGCTTTCTTT.

The DNA of the CDR3 is TGCAGTGCGATCCCGACTAGCGGGAGCCCAGATACGCAGTATTTT. It codes for CSAIPTSGSPDTQYF. This chain links TRBV20-1 with TRBJ2-3; 12 bases match TRBD2. V lost 6 bases, J lost 4 bases, and 8 bases stayed unmatched. Germline values: CDR1 DFQATT, CDR2 SNEGSKA (reference sequence). The CDR3 contains 15 residues.

This clonotype was detected once. The J gene is TRBJ2-3, the V gene TRBV7-2, with 14 bases that match TRBD2. CDR1 and CDR2 from the germline V gene are SGHTA and FQGNSA. Trimming at V came to 0 bases and at J to 11 bases, leaving 10 bases not matched to a gene. The CDR3 consists of 17 residues. CDR3 coding DNA: TGTGCCAGCAGCTTAGCTTTCTCGACTAGCGGGAGGGCCATGCAGTATTTT. Its protein product is CASSLAFSTSGRAMQYF.

The rearrangement joins TRBV6-2 or TRBV6-3 to TRBJ2-1, with TRBD2 as a possible D gene (6 bases). CDR1 MNHEY and CDR2 SVGEGT come from the germline V gene. The CDR3 loop spans 15 amino acids. V was trimmed by 3 bases and J by 6 bases, leaving 15 bases between them. This CDR3 reads CASSYEGGIGNEQFF. The CDR3 nucleotides are TGTGCCAGCAGTTATGAGGGCGGGATAGGCAATGAGCAGTTCTTC.

This clonotype was detected only a few times. The chain couples TRBV4-1 to TRBJ1-2, with 7 bases aligning to TRBD1. The CDR3 contains 17 residues. V was clipped by 2 bases and J by 5 bases; unmatched bases: 14. CDR1 and CDR2 (germline): MGHRA, YSYEKL. CDR3 loop: CASSQKLGTEGKYGYTF. CDR3 sequence (DNA): TGCGCCAGCAGCCAAAAACTTGGGACAGAAGGGAAATATGGCTACACCTTC.

This clonotype was counted between two and nine times. The V call is TRBV3-1, the J call TRBJ1-2; TRBD1 matches 9 bases. This CDR3 is 14 amino acids long. V lost 6 bases and J lost 4; bases outside the gene matches: 6. Germline CDR1 is LGHDT and CDR2 is YNNKEL (reference sequence). In DNA, the CDR3 is TGTGCCAGCAGGGGACAGGGCGTTGGCTATGGCTACACCTTC. Amino acids: CASRGQGVGYGYTF. The entire variable domain, with the rest obtained from reference TRBV3-1 and TRBJ1-2, is as follows: DTAVSQTPKYLVTQMGNDKSIKCEQNLGHDTMYWYKQDSKKFLKIMFSYNNKELIINETVPNRFSPKSPDKAHLNLHINSLELGDSAVYFCASRGQGVGYGYTFGSGTRLTVV.

A few counts support this clonotype. This chain connects TRBV20-1 to TRBJ2-1; 9 bases are a match to TRBD2. V was clipped by 5 bases and J by 1 base; unmatched bases: 3. The CDR3 consists of 14 residues. In germline, CDR1 is DFQATT, CDR2 SNEGSKA (reference sequence). The CDR3 sequence is CSALTSGSYNEQFF. The CDR3 DNA reads TGCAGTGCTCTAACTAGCGGGTCCTACAATGAGCAGTTCTTC.

V is TRBV5-1 and J is TRBJ2-2; either TRBD1 or TRBD2 may supply D (5 bases each). Looked up from germline, CDR1 is SGHRS and CDR2 is YFSETQ. V dropped 5 bases and J dropped 1 base, with 9 bases sitting between them. This CDR3 contains 14 residues. As DNA, the CDR3 is TGCGCCAGCAGGGGGACGGAGAACACCGGGGAGCTGTTTTTT. It translates to CASRGTENTGELFF. The full variable domain, with the rest looked up from reference TRBV5-1 and TRBJ2-2, is KAGVTQTPRYLIKTRGQQVTLSCSPISGHRSVSWYQQTPGQGLQFLFEYFSETQRNKGNFPGRFSGRQFSNSRSEMNVSTLELGDSALYLCASRGTENTGELFFGEGSRLTVL.

This clonotype was detected ten times or more. The chain has TRBV7-8 and TRBJ2-5; D may be TRBD2 (6 bases). Looked up from germline, CDR1 is SGHVS and CDR2 is FQNEAQ. Deletions cut 5 bases from V and 4 bases from J, with 14 bases between. CDR3 size: 14 residues. CDR3 residues: CASSRRRVIETQYF. In nucleotides, the CDR3 is TGTGCCAGCAGCCGTCGGAGGGTTATAGAGACCCAGTACTTC.

This clonotype was recorded a few times. V gene TRBV12-3 or TRBV12-4 combines with J gene TRBJ2-3, with 7 bases matching TRBD2. The CDR3 extends over 14 amino acids. Losses at the gene ends were 2 bases for V and 4 bases for J; bases not matched to a gene: 3. The CDR3 coding sequence is TGTGCCAGCAGTTTACGGCTAGCGGCAGATACGCAGTATTTT. This codes for CASSLRLAADTQYF.

This clonotype was recorded a few times. This chain joins TRBV7-9 and TRBJ2-2; 8 nucleotides match TRBD1. The germline V gene encodes CDR1 SEHNR and CDR2 FQNEAQ (reference sequence). This CDR3 has 17 amino acids. V lost 2 bases, J lost 1 base, and 6 bases stayed unmatched. The CDR3 DNA is TGTGCCAGCAGCTTAACCCGAGGACAGGGGAACACCGGGGAGCTGTTTTTT. It codes for CASSLTRGQGNTGELFF.

V gene TRBV7-2 combines with J gene TRBJ1-2; 8 positions match TRBD1. V was pared by 5 bases and J by 4 bases, with 9 bases of the junction left unmatched. This CDR3 has 15 residues. Germline V gene lookup returns CDR1 SGHTA and CDR2 FQGNSA. CDR3 in amino acids: CASSNSGTGGYGYTF. In DNA form, the CDR3 reads TGTGCCAGCAGCAACTCCGGGACAGGCGGCTATGGCTACACCTTC.

The chain recombines TRBV21-1 with TRBJ2-5; TRBD1 is the table's D call, not checked against the DNA. TRBV21-1 counts as a pseudogene. This CDR3 has 12 residues. The CDR3 reads CASSKKGETQYF. The CDR3, as DNA: TGTGCCAGCAGCAAAAAGGGGGAGACCCAGTACTTC.